The clone carrying this T cell receptor beta chain appeared a single time. Its antigen is as yet unknown. The sample comes from a study of cytomegalovirus exposure and HLA in healthy donors. Study-level findings and limits: The study put 150 to 200 TCR beta chains on its list as cytomegalovirus-associated. Using the classifier, cytomegalovirus status was reportedly diagnosed with high specificity and sensitivity. The tendency of first-cohort TCR clusters to co-occur in the roughly 120 validation repertoires was the finding of a later analysis.

The data were produced by immunoSEQ multiplex PCR, yet TCRdb's version contains in-frame clones alone and is incomplete. The table shows some 70,000 clones, with about 82% occurring only once. Sequenced: PBMCs. The TCR was taken from a man aged 25-45 years in good health and CMV-seronegative.

The CDR3 bases are TGTGCCAGCAGCTCGGGGACAGCTAATGAAAAACTGTTTTTT. It yields the protein CASSSGTANEKLFF. This chain uses TRBV9 with TRBJ1-4; 7 bases match TRBD1. The V gene end was trimmed by 4 bases and the J gene end by 3 bases; junction bases not matched to a gene: 3. Per germline, CDR1 SGDLS and CDR2 YYNGEE. The CDR3 has 14 residues. Full variable domain (rest looked up from reference TRBV9 and TRBJ1-4): DSGVTQTPKHLITATGQRVTLRCSPRSGDLSVYWYQQSLDQGLQFLIQYYNGEERAKGNILERFSAQQFPDLHSELNLSSLELGDSALYFCASSSGTANEKLFFGSGTQLSVL.